What follows are 13 T cell receptor beta chains derived from one specimen sequenced in a study of T cells after yellow fever vaccination. TCRdb itself ran the 5' RACE reads through MiXCR, one entry per CDR3 protein. The sample records almost 600,000 distinct CDR3 sequences, about 13% being singletons. The specimen was PBMCs, collected on the day of the yellow fever booster vaccination. Every receptor here comes from a man between 25 and 39 years old who received the YFV17D yellow fever vaccine.

The chain has TRBV7-6 and TRBJ2-2; 9 nucleotides match TRBD1. CDR3 size: 15 residues. In germline, CDR1 is SGHVS, CDR2 FNYEAQ. V shed 4 bases, J shed 3 bases, and the junction held 3 bases outside the gene matches. CDR3 DNA: TGTGCCAGCAGCTGGGACAGGGAGGACACCGGGGAGCTGTTTTTT. This codes for CASSWDREDTGELFF.

This clonotype was seen just once. The chain employs TRBV3-1 and TRBJ2-1, with 8 bases lining up with TRBD2. This CDR3 spans 15 amino acids. Germline trimming cut 10 bases from V and 1 base from J; bases unmatched to any gene: 9. CDR1 LGHDT and CDR2 YNNKEL come from the germline V gene (reference sequence). The CDR3, as DNA: TGTGCCACCTCCCGAGCTAGCGGGTCCTACAATGAGCAGTTCTTC. Translated: CATSRASGSYNEQFF.

The CDR3 sequence: CASSNREGHGYTF. The DNA of the CDR3 is TGCGCCAGCAGCAACAGGGAGGGGCATGGCTACACCTTC. The V call is TRBV5-1, the J call TRBJ1-2, with D possibly being TRBD1 (6 bases). Germline values: CDR1 SGHRS, CDR2 YFSETQ. The CDR3 contains 13 residues. With 4 bases removed from V and 6 bases from J, the gap between germline ends came to 13 bases. The full variable domain, with the rest looked up from reference TRBV5-1 and TRBJ1-2, is KAGVTQTPRYLIKTRGQQVTLSCSPISGHRSVSWYQQTPGQGLQFLFEYFSETQRNKGNFPGRFSGRQFSNSRSEMNVSTLELGDSALYLCASSNREGHGYTFGSGTRLTVV.

The V call is TRBV20-1, the J call TRBJ1-1; D unclear. Looked up from germline, CDR1 is DFQATT and CDR2 is SNEGSKA (reference sequence). The CDR3 contains 12 residues. Trimming took 5 bases from V and 2 from J, leaving 9 bases between them. The CDR3 spells CSAQPPNTEAFF. CDR3 DNA sequence: TGCAGTGCTCAGCCCCCAAACACTGAAGCTTTCTTT.

This clonotype was counted a few times. The chain employs TRBV7-9 and TRBJ1-4; TRBD1 is a possible D gene (5 bases). CDR3 size: 15 residues. Germline values: CDR1 SEHNR, CDR2 FQNEAQ (reference sequence). V was trimmed by 5 bases and J by 1 base, leaving 11 bases between them. CDR3 DNA: TGTGCCAGCAGCCCCTTCGGGGGAACTAATGAAAAACTGTTTTTT. Translated: CASSPFGGTNEKLFF. Together with reference TRBV7-9 and TRBJ1-4, the CDR3 gives the full variable domain: DTGVSQNPRHKITKRGQNVTFRCDPISEHNRLYWYRQTLGQGPEFLTYFQNEAQLEKSRLLSDRFSAERPKGSFSTLEIQRTEQGDSAMYLCASSPFGGTNEKLFFGSGTQLSVL.

CDR3 protein: CASSQDRSSYGYTF. The CDR3 DNA reads TGCGCCAGCAGCCAAGATAGATCCTCCTATGGCTACACCTTC. The chain has TRBV4-3 and TRBJ1-2; unclear D gene. The CDR3 loop spans 14 amino acids. Germline CDR1 and CDR2: LGHNA and YSLEER. Trimming left V 0 bases short and J 4 bases short, with 9 bases between.

Concerning this clonotype: At one end the junction does not follow the germline gene, possibly because of a read error. The chain uses TRBV7-7 and TRBJ2-2; TRBD1 aligns across 7 bases. Germline loops: CDR1 SSHAT, CDR2 FNYEAQ (reference sequence). This CDR3 region has 14 residues. This chain's CDR3 is CASSLTGDTGELFF. DNA of the CDR3: TGTGCTAGCAGCCTCACAGGGGACACCGGGGAGCTGTTTTTT. The full variable domain, in which reference TRBV7-7 and TRBJ2-2 provide the parts outside the CDR3, is GAGVSQSPRYKVTKRGQDVTLRCDPISSHATLYWYQQALGQGPEFLTYFNYEAQPDKSGLPSDRFSAERPEGSISTLTIQRTEQRDSAMYRCASSLTGDTGELFFGEGSRLTVL.

There are a few counts of this clonotype. The chain couples TRBV4-2 to TRBJ2-7; 8 nucleotides align to TRBD1. The CDR3 loop spans 15 amino acids. Germline V gives CDR1 LGHNA, CDR2 YNFKEQ. J gave up 0 bases and V 3 bases, and 4 bases lay outside the gene matches. The CDR3 sequence: CASSHAGTGSYEQYF. The CDR3 nucleotides read TGTGCCAGCAGCCATGCCGGGACAGGCTCCTACGAGCAGTACTTC.

In its sample, this clonotype was seen a few times. The genes are TRBV7-9 and TRBJ2-1; 9 nucleotides agree with TRBD2. The junction had 6 bases not matched to a gene; V was cut back by 1 base and J by 5 bases. Germline loops: CDR1 SEHNR, CDR2 FQNEAQ (reference sequence). The CDR3 totals 16 residues. This CDR3 reads CASSLVATSGNNEQFF. CDR3 DNA: TGTGCCAGCAGCTTAGTGGCGACTAGCGGAAACAATGAGCAGTTCTTC.

This clonotype was recorded a few times. This rearrangement joins TRBV12-3 or TRBV12-4 to TRBJ2-2, with D unclear. This CDR3 region has 11 residues. V dropped 5 bases and J dropped 9 bases, with 7 bases sitting between them. For the CDR3, the DNA is TGTGCCAGCAGTCGACGCCGGGAGCTGTTTTTT. It yields the protein CASSRRRELFF.

This clonotype was recorded a few times. The V and J genes are TRBV5-1 and TRBJ1-4, with 9 bases fitting TRBD1. This CDR3 has 16 residues. The J segment lost 4 bases and the V segment lost 4 bases, leaving 8 bases of the junction unmatched. Germline V gives CDR1 SGHRS, CDR2 YFSETQ. In nucleotides, the CDR3 is TGCGCCAGCAGCGTACCCCGGACAGGGGTTAATGAAAAACTGTTTTTT. It is translated as CASSVPRTGVNEKLFF. Full variable domain (remainder filled in from reference TRBV5-1 and TRBJ1-4): KAGVTQTPRYLIKTRGQQVTLSCSPISGHRSVSWYQQTPGQGLQFLFEYFSETQRNKGNFPGRFSGRQFSNSRSEMNVSTLELGDSALYLCASSVPRTGVNEKLFFGSGTQLSVL.

In this sample, this clonotype turned up a few times. V and J are TRBV6-2 or TRBV6-3 and TRBJ1-5; 7 nucleotides match TRBD1. Germline V CDR1 and CDR2: MNHEY, SVGEGT. The V and J ends lost 6 bases and 6 bases, in that order; junction bases with no gene match: 8. The CDR3 runs to 14 residues. The CDR3 loop reads CASRGQTVSQPQHF. For the CDR3, the DNA is TGTGCCAGCAGGGGACAGACAGTCTCTCAGCCCCAGCATTTT.

This clonotype has more than one count but fewer than ten. The V and J genes are TRBV7-2 and TRBJ2-1, with no clear D. Germline CDR1 SGHTA, CDR2 FQGNSA. The V and J ends lost 5 bases and 0 bases respectively, with 8 bases between them. This CDR3 has 14 residues. CDR3 DNA: TGTGCCAGCAGCGCCTCTCCCTCCTACAATGAGCAGTTCTTC. Protein: CASSASPSYNEQFF.